This entry lists 18 T cell receptor beta chains sequenced from one sample in a study of T cells after yellow fever vaccination. In TCRdb, the 5' RACE reads were re-called with MiXCR into one record per CDR3 protein. The sample includes hundreds of thousands of distinct CDR3 sequences, roughly 12% of them seen just once. This specimen consisted of PBMCs, obtained on the day of the yellow fever booster vaccination. The receptors come from a man younger than 45 who received the YFV17D yellow fever vaccine.

The rearrangement links TRBV11-2 to TRBJ2-5, with D tentatively TRBD2 (6 bases). V was cut by 3 bases and J by 4 bases, with 12 bases left in between. Per germline, CDR1 SGHAT and CDR2 FQNNGV. CDR3 length: 14 amino acids. This CDR3 reads CASSFGRGGETQYF. The CDR3 bases are TGTGCCAGCAGCTTCGGACGGGGAGGAGAGACCCAGTACTTC.

The table lists this clonotype with a few counts. V and J are TRBV12-3 or TRBV12-4 and TRBJ2-1; 10 bases agree with TRBD2. This CDR3 has 14 amino acids. With V trimmed by 1 base and J by 10 bases, 4 bases remained unmatched. Here the CDR3 reads CASSLVLGLAEQFF. Here the CDR3 DNA reads TGTGCCAGCAGTTTAGTGTTGGGACTAGCGGAGCAGTTCTTC.

This clonotype came up a few times. The rearrangement uses TRBV6-1 and TRBJ2-7; no reliable D call. Germline assignment: CDR1 MNHNS and CDR2 SASEGT. This CDR3 region has 14 residues. V dropped 7 bases and J dropped 0 bases, with 13 bases sitting between them. DNA of the CDR3: TGTGCCAGCAACCACCGGCAGTACTCCTACGAGCAGTACTTC. Residues: CASNHRQYSYEQYF.

The V and J genes are TRBV18 and TRBJ1-1; D is possibly TRBD1 (6 bases). Germline V gene lookup returns CDR1 KGHSH and CDR2 LQKENI. The V gene lost 8 bases and the J gene lost 5 bases, with 18 bases spanning the gap. This CDR3 region has 14 residues. The CDR3 DNA sequence: TGTGCCAGCACAAATTACGGGGACACAACTGAAGCTTTCTTT. This sequence encodes CASTNYGDTTEAFF.

The chain links TRBV20-1 to TRBJ2-5; 12 positions agree with TRBD1. The V segment lost 5 bases and the J segment 7 bases; nucleotides outside the gene matches: 8. CDR3 length: 14 residues. Germline V gene sequence: CDR1 DFQATT, CDR2 SNEGSKA (reference sequence). The CDR3 region has the DNA TGCAGTGCTCCTCGGGACAGGGGGCTTGGGACCCAGTACTTC. Translating gives CSAPRDRGLGTQYF.

This clonotype was seen a handful of times. The chain has TRBV29-1 and TRBJ2-2, with 10 bases that match TRBD1. CDR1 is SQVTM, CDR2 ANQGSEA, per germline. V was clipped by 6 bases and J by 2 bases; unmatched bases: 9. This CDR3 is 16 amino acids long. The CDR3 coding sequence is TGCAGCGTCGCCGGGACAGGGGATAAAAACACCGGGGAGCTGTTTTTT. Its protein is CSVAGTGDKNTGELFF.

This clonotype was counted only a few times. The rearrangement links TRBV9 to TRBJ2-1; no firm D call. The CDR3 extends over 17 amino acids. V shed 0 bases and J shed 2 bases, with 15 bases lying between them. CDR1 and CDR2 (germline): SGDLS, YYNGEE. CDR3 sequence: CASSVALGDGAYNEQFF. Here the CDR3 DNA reads TGTGCCAGCAGCGTAGCCCTTGGTGATGGGGCCTACAATGAGCAGTTCTTC.

This clonotype has a count of ten or more. The chain recombines TRBV5-1 with TRBJ2-1; 8 nucleotides match TRBD2. The CDR3 extends over 16 amino acids. Germline V gene data show CDR1 as SGHRS and CDR2 as YFSETQ. Trimming took 2 bases from V and 2 from J; bases not matched to a gene: 6. The CDR3 loop reads CASSFTGGPTYNEQFF. In DNA form, the CDR3 reads TGCGCCAGCAGCTTCACGGGAGGGCCGACCTACAATGAGCAGTTCTTC.

This clonotype was detected ten times or more. At one of its ends the junction is not consistent with the germline gene, which may arise from a read error. The chain combines TRBV15 with TRBJ2-1; 7 bases are a match to TRBD1. This CDR3 has 16 residues. CDR1 LNHNV and CDR2 YYDKDF come from the germline V gene (reference sequence). The CDR3 spells CATSPRYQDRARSLLF. The CDR3 DNA sequence: TGTGCCACCAGCCCCCGATACCAAGACAGGGCGAGGAGTCTTCTCTTC.

V is TRBV7-2 and J is TRBJ2-7; 8 nucleotides match TRBD2. The CDR3 consists of 15 residues. CDR1 and CDR2 from the germline V gene are SGHTA and FQGNSA. V was pared by 3 bases and J by 4 bases, with 8 bases of the junction left unmatched. The CDR3 reads CASSFVAGNSYEQYF. For the CDR3, the DNA is TGTGCCAGCAGCTTCGTAGCGGGAAATTCGTACGAGCAGTACTTC.

This clonotype was picked up a small number of times. V gene TRBV29-1 combines with J gene TRBJ2-2; 8 bases are a match to TRBD2. The CDR3 is 17 residues long. J lost 0 bases, V lost 6 bases, and 12 bases had no gene match. The germline CDR1 and CDR2 sequences are SQVTM and ANQGSEA. The CDR3 sequence: CSVPWTSPITNTGELFF. In DNA form, the CDR3 reads TGCAGCGTCCCCTGGACTAGCCCAATCACGAACACCGGGGAGCTGTTTTTT.

The rearrangement uses TRBV27 and TRBJ2-4; 7 nucleotides align to TRBD2. The trim removed 3 bases at V and 7 bases at J, leaving 3 bases unmatched. Germline values: CDR1 MNHEY, CDR2 SMNVEV (reference sequence). This CDR3 comprises 13 residues. Here the CDR3 reads CASSFGEGNIQYF. The CDR3 DNA sequence: TGTGCCAGCAGTTTCGGGGAGGGGAACATTCAGTACTTC.

This clonotype was counted only a few times. V and J are TRBV5-1 and TRBJ2-2, with TRBD2 matching over 7 bases. The CDR3 sequence is 15 residues long. Per germline, CDR1 SGHRS and CDR2 YFSETQ. J was trimmed by 5 bases and V by 0 bases; bases with no gene match: 4. CDR3: CASSLEAGETGELFF. CDR3 nucleotides: TGCGCCAGCAGCTTGGAGGCGGGAGAAACCGGGGAGCTGTTTTTT.

The sample holds a few counts of this clonotype. The CDR3, as DNA: TGTGCCAGCAGCTCCGAGTTGGATACGCAGTATTTT. Translation: CASSSELDTQYF. V and J are TRBV7-2 and TRBJ2-3; D is undetermined. Germline V gene lookup returns CDR1 SGHTA and CDR2 FQGNSA. The CDR3 covers 12 residues. V was shortened by 4 bases and J by 6 bases, with 8 bases between the two germline ends.

This clonotype turned up a few times. J is TRBJ2-3 and V is TRBV6-2 or TRBV6-3, with TRBD2 as a possible D gene (6 bases). CDR3 length: 15 amino acids. Germline-derived CDR1 and CDR2 are MNHEY and SVGEGT. V was shortened by 6 bases and J by 2 bases, with 15 bases between the two germline ends. CDR3 sequence: CASSPQAGSTDTQYF. The CDR3 bases are TGTGCCAGCAGCCCACAGGCGGGGTCCACAGATACGCAGTATTTT.

V usage is TRBV7-6 and J usage is TRBJ2-7, with 7 bases that match TRBD2. The CDR3 is 14 amino acids. The germline V gene has CDR1 SGHVS and CDR2 FNYEAQ. Germline trimming cut 6 bases from V and 7 bases from J; bases unmatched to any gene: 12. CDR3 protein: CASSSSGAAREQYF. In DNA form, the CDR3 reads TGTGCCAGCAGTTCAAGCGGGGCCGCGCGGGAGCAGTACTTC. Using reference TRBV7-6 and TRBJ2-7 for the parts outside the CDR3, the full variable domain is GAGVSQSPRYKVTKRGQDVALRCDPISGHVSLYWYRQALGQGPEFLTYFNYEAQQDKSGLPNDRFSAERPEGSISTLTIQRTEQRDSAMYRCASSSSGAAREQYFGPGTRLTVT.

This clonotype turned up a few times. A junction end diverges from the germline sequence, so it may reflect a read error. The V and J genes are TRBV6-1 and TRBJ1-2; D not certain. The CDR3 has 14 amino acids. CDR1 MNHNS and CDR2 SASEGT come from the germline V gene. The CDR3 nucleotides read TGTGCCAGCAGTCAAGCCCCGCGTAACTATGGCTACACCTTC. Translated, it gives CASSQAPRNYGYTF.

As concerns this clonotype: One junction end does not reproduce the germline sequence, and a read error may be involved. The rearrangement joins TRBV10-3 to TRBJ1-6; tentative D call: TRBD1 (5 bases). The CDR3 consists of 14 residues. Germline V gene data show CDR1 as ENHRY and CDR2 as SYGVKD. The CDR3 reads CAISGGRNNSHLHF. In DNA, the CDR3 is TGTGCCATCAGTGGGGGGAGGAATAATTCACACCTCCACTTT.